This TCR beta chain came from a study of T cell responses to AZD1222 COVID-19 vaccine. Produced via immunoSEQ multiplex PCR; TCRdb's table is partial and in-frame only. Here the sample spans 90,000 to 110,000 clones, 82% being singletons. Germline trimming cut 3 bases from V and 5 bases from J; bases unmatched to any gene: 8. The germline gives CDR1 LNHDA, CDR2 SQIVND (reference sequence). The CDR3 is made up of 16 amino acids. This sample comprised peripheral blood, obtained on day 0 of AZD1222 vaccination. V usage is TRBV19 and J usage is TRBJ1-1; 11 bases align to TRBD1. This TCR derives from an adult in good health. For the CDR3, the DNA is TGTGCCAGTAGTATTTTCCCGGGACAGGGGGTAACTGAAGCTTTCTTT. Translation gives CASSIFPGQGVTEAFF.